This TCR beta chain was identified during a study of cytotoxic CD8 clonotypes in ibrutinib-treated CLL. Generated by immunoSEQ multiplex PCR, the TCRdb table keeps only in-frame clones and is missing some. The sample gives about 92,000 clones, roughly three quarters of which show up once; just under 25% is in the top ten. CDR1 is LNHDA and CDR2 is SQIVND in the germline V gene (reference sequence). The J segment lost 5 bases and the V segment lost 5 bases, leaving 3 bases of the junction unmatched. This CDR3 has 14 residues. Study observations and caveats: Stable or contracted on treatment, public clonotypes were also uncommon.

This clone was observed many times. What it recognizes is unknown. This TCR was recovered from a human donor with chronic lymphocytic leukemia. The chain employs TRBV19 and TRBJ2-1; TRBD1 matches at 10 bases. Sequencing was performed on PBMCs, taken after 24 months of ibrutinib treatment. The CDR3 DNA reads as TGTGCCAGTAGTTGGGGGACAGGGGACAATGAGCAGTTCTTC. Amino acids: CASSWGTGDNEQFF.